This T cell receptor (beta chain) was sequenced in a study of blood T cell repertoires in COVID-19. In the study overall: Samples representing acute and convalescent COVID-19 were sourced from the United States, Italy and Spain. Sample material is recorded as cDNA or gDNA derived from T cells, B-cell-depleted T cells, or PBMCs.

Under the authors' procedure: Using reference gene primer amplification, nucleated cell counts were estimated. Only in-frame clones appear in the TCRdb table, and some are missing; sequencing was by immunoSEQ multiplex PCR. That table supplies the V and J calls and clone size; D and trimming were determined from the DNA. Of roughly 100,000 clones in the sample, roughly 80% were seen once. The trim removed 3 bases at V and 2 bases at J, leaving 3 bases unmatched. The CDR3 totals 14 residues. The germline CDR1 and CDR2 sequences are SNHLY and FYNNEI. This clone has more than one count but fewer than ten.

The sample comprised peripheral blood. The V call is TRBV2, the J call TRBJ2-7; 8 bases are shared with TRBD2. The TCR comes from a woman in her sixties with acute or convalescent COVID-19. In nucleotides, the CDR3 is TGTGCCAGCAGTGAGACTAGCGAAACCTACGAGCAGTACTTC. It specifies CASSETSETYEQYF.